Presented here are 16 T cell receptor beta chains from one specimen sequenced in a study of T-cell reconstitution after alpha-beta-depleted transplantation in children. TCRbeta library construction was performed incorporating unique molecular identifiers. A single record per CDR3 protein comes from TCRdb applying MiXCR to the PCR reads. The profile covers about 190,000 distinct CDR3 sequences, with around 7% appearing a single time and around 3% taken by the ten largest. Sequenced here: PBMCs from the stem cell graft donor, sampled from the stem cell graft. The receptors originated from a human donor who donated a stem cell graft to a child with Wiskott-Aldrich syndrome.

This clonotype showed up many times. V gene TRBV6-5 combines with J gene TRBJ1-5; D is unclear. Between the trimmed V and J ends, which lost 0 bases and 4 bases, there was a span of 10 bases. CDR3 length: 15 residues. The germline gives CDR1 MNHEY, CDR2 SVGAGI. CDR3 loop: CASSYSGPGNQPQHF. The CDR3 region has the DNA TGTGCCAGCAGTTACTCAGGGCCAGGAAATCAGCCCCAGCATTTT.

In this sample, this clonotype turned up many times. This rearrangement joins TRBV7-2 to TRBJ2-7, with 7 positions matching TRBD1. V lost 5 bases to trimming and J lost 5 bases; unmatched junction nucleotides: 12. The CDR3 contains 15 residues. CDR1 and CDR2 (germline): SGHTA, FQGNSA. In nucleotides, the CDR3 is TGTGCCAGCAGCCCCGCCGAAAGACAGGGAAACGAGCAGTACTTC. It is translated as CASSPAERQGNEQYF.

This clonotype turned up a few times. J is TRBJ1-5 and V is TRBV11-2; the D gene is possibly TRBD1 (5 bases). Deletions cut 5 bases from V and 0 bases from J, with 20 bases between. This CDR3 has 18 amino acids. The germline gives CDR1 SGHAT, CDR2 FQNNGV. The CDR3 DNA reads as TGTGCCAGCAGCCTCTTTTGGGGCGAGACCTATAGCAATCAGCCCCAGCATTTT. This translates into CASSLFWGETYSNQPQHF.

This clonotype was counted many times. DNA for the CDR3: TGTGCCATCAGTGAGTTTGTCCCTAGTGAGCAGTTCTTC. It yields the protein CAISEFVPSEQFF. This sequence joins TRBV10-3 and TRBJ2-1; no definite D call. V was clipped by 1 base and J by 9 bases, with 10 bases between them. The CDR3 is 13 residues long. From germline, CDR1 is ENHRY and CDR2 SYGVKD.

This clonotype occurred many times. The CDR3 spells CASIRGTHSNQPQHF. The CDR3 nucleotides read TGTGCCAGCATCCGGGGAACCCATAGCAATCAGCCCCAGCATTTT. The chain has TRBV12-3 or TRBV12-4 and TRBJ1-5; D gene uncertain. V lost 7 bases to trimming and J lost 0 bases, with 13 bases between them. The CDR3 runs to 15 residues.

At least ten counts were recorded for this clonotype. The chain links TRBV20-1 to TRBJ1-1; D not certain. The ends were cut back, 0 bases at V and 4 bases at J, with 12 bases in the middle. The CDR3 runs 14 residues. Germline lookup yields CDR1 DFQATT and CDR2 SNEGSKA (reference sequence). The CDR3 bases are TGCAGTGCTAGAGATCTGGGAAAAGGCACTGAAGCTTTCTTT. This codes for CSARDLGKGTEAFF.

The sample holds many counts of this clonotype. The genes are TRBV20-1 and TRBJ2-7; D might be TRBD2 (6 bases). V lost 4 bases, J lost 6 bases, and 22 bases lay in between. The CDR3 runs to 15 residues. Germline V gene lookup returns CDR1 DFQATT and CDR2 SNEGSKA (reference sequence). CDR3 nucleotides: TGCAGTGCTACAAACTCTAAACACATCGGGGGCGAGCAGTACTTC. Protein sequence: CSATNSKHIGGEQYF.

This clonotype came up many times. The chain carries TRBV29-1 and TRBJ2-7, with D maybe TRBD1 (5 bases). Germline V gene sequence: CDR1 SQVTM, CDR2 ANQGSEA. The length of the CDR3 is 14 residues. V lost 5 bases to trimming and J lost 0 bases, with 14 bases between them. The DNA of the CDR3 is TGCAGCGTTCGCGACAGAACACACTCCTACGAGCAGTACTTC. Translating gives CSVRDRTHSYEQYF.

This clonotype has ten or more counts. The rearrangement uses TRBV27 and TRBJ2-5, with D possibly TRBD2 on 6 matching bases. V was clipped by 7 bases and J by 2 bases, with 11 bases between them. The V gene's germline CDR1 is MNHEY and CDR2 SMNVEV (reference sequence). The length of the CDR3 is 13 residues. The CDR3 DNA reads TGTGCCAGCACTACCCGGGGGCAAGAGACCCAGTACTTC. Its protein is CASTTRGQETQYF.

This clonotype occurred many times. V usage is TRBV15 and J usage is TRBJ2-7; a possible D gene is TRBD1 (5 bases). Per germline, CDR1 LNHNV and CDR2 YYDKDF (reference sequence). Between the trimmed V and J ends, which lost 0 bases and 0 bases, there was a span of 9 bases. This CDR3 spans 15 amino acids. Written as DNA, the CDR3 is TGTGCCACCAGCAGAGATGATGGGGCCTCCTACGAGCAGTACTTC. This gives the protein CATSRDDGASYEQYF.

The sample holds many counts of this clonotype. For the CDR3, the DNA is TGTGCCACTAATGGGGGGGCGAGCGAAAAACTGTTTTTT. As protein: CATNGGASEKLFF. This chain joins TRBV2 and TRBJ1-4, with D perhaps TRBD1 (6 bases). V gave up 10 bases and J gave up 8 bases, with 17 bases separating them. The CDR3 extends over 13 amino acids. Looked up from germline, CDR1 is SNHLY and CDR2 is FYNNEI.

The table lists this clonotype with many counts. The chain employs TRBV12-3 or TRBV12-4 and TRBJ1-2; 8 bases map to TRBD1. This CDR3 region has 13 residues. The junction had 0 bases not matched to a gene; V was cut back by 4 bases and J by 2 bases. The chain's CDR3 is CASSWDRNYGYTF. The CDR3 DNA sequence: TGTGCCAGCAGTTGGGACAGGAACTATGGCTACACCTTC.

This clonotype was observed at least ten times. The chain links TRBV5-1 to TRBJ2-2; D gene unclear. The CDR3 length is 12 residues. Germline assignment: CDR1 SGHRS and CDR2 YFSETQ. V lost 4 bases and J lost 6, with 7 bases in between. This CDR3 reads CASSIVAGELFF. CDR3 sequence (DNA): TGCGCCAGCAGCATAGTAGCCGGGGAGCTGTTTTTT.

This clonotype was detected a few times. CDR3 sequence reads: CASSLDADPNYGYTF. The CDR3 bases are TGCGCCAGCAGCTTGGACGCAGACCCTAACTATGGCTACACCTTC. The chain employs TRBV5-1 and TRBJ1-2; D gene ambiguous. The CDR3 sequence is 15 residues long. Trimming removed 0 bases from V and 0 bases from J, with 9 bases in between. In germline, CDR1 is SGHRS, CDR2 YFSETQ. Complete variable domain (other parts from reference TRBV5-1 and TRBJ1-2): KAGVTQTPRYLIKTRGQQVTLSCSPISGHRSVSWYQQTPGQGLQFLFEYFSETQRNKGNFPGRFSGRQFSNSRSEMNVSTLELGDSALYLCASSLDADPNYGYTFGSGTRLTVV.

This clonotype was seen more than once but under ten times. The gene calls are TRBV12-3 or TRBV12-4 and TRBJ2-6, with D tentatively TRBD1 (5 bases). This CDR3 contains 16 residues. V gave up 2 bases and J gave up 0 bases, with 8 bases separating them. Here the CDR3 DNA reads TGTGCCAGCAGTTTATTACAGGCCTCTGGGGCCAACGTCCTGACTTTC. It specifies CASSLLQASGANVLTF.

This clonotype was counted ten times or more. The V gene is TRBV2, the J gene TRBJ1-2; possibly TRBD1 for D (5 bases). Germline assignment: CDR1 SNHLY and CDR2 FYNNEI. The CDR3 loop spans 12 amino acids. V was clipped by 11 bases and J by 5 bases, with 15 bases between them. This CDR3 is CAQNQGVYGYTF. CDR3 coding DNA: TGTGCCCAAAACCAGGGAGTATATGGCTACACCTTC.